These 30 T cell receptor beta chains originate from one sample sequenced in a study of human T cells and chemical hapten exposure. The sample's time point: patch test 2, 6 weeks after DPC sensitization. Treatment given: therapeutic diphenylcyclopropenone sensitization with weekly scalp DPC. TCRdb used MiXCR to reprocess the RACE reads, holding one entry per CDR3 protein. The sample has fewer than 100,000 distinct CDR3 sequences, 7% to 10% seen once. Source: whole blood, taken in connection with sensitization to the hapten diphenylcyclopropenone (DPC). The receptors come from a middle-aged woman with alopecia areata. Some clones in this sample may be carry-over from other donors' samples.

This clonotype appeared a few times. The V gene is TRBV6-2 or TRBV6-3, the J gene TRBJ2-3, with unresolved D. Germline V gene sequence: CDR1 MNHEY, CDR2 SVGEGT. The V end was cut by 6 bases, the J end by 4 bases, with 17 bases between. This CDR3 has 15 amino acids. The DNA for the CDR3 is TGTGCCAGCAGCCATTACAAGGGTCCCGCAGATACGCAGTATTTT. Its translation is CASSHYKGPADTQYF.

This clonotype was seen ten or more times. Written as DNA, the CDR3 is TGTGCCAGCAGTTCGGTAGCGGGAGGGCCAAAAGATACGCAGTATTTT. It translates to CASSSVAGGPKDTQYF. The chain joins TRBV6-2 or TRBV6-3 to TRBJ2-3, with 11 bases identical to TRBD2. CDR3 size: 16 residues. Losses at the gene ends were 4 bases for V and 5 bases for J; bases not matched to a gene: 8. CDR1 and CDR2 (germline): MNHEY, SVGEGT.

As to this clonotype: It may be a read error: a sequence one base away is much more abundant. The chain recombines TRBV5-1 with TRBJ2-5; 9 positions match TRBD1. The J segment lost 4 bases and the V segment lost 4 bases, leaving 8 bases of the junction unmatched. From germline, CDR1 is SGHRS and CDR2 YFSETQ. This CDR3 contains 15 residues. This CDR3 reads CASSPQGAAGETQYF. In DNA, the CDR3 is TGCGCCAGCAGCCCACAGGGGGCAGCAGGAGAGACCCAGTACTTC.

This clonotype was seen ten or more times. The rearrangement links TRBV12-3 or TRBV12-4 to TRBJ1-1; 10 bases align to TRBD1. CDR3 length equals 14 residues. Germline trimming cut 8 bases from V and 6 bases from J; bases unmatched to any gene: 9. The CDR3 DNA sequence: TGTGCCAGCGTAGTAACCGGGACAGGGGCTGAAGCTTTCTTT. It is translated as CASVVTGTGAEAFF.

J is TRBJ2-7 and V is TRBV7-9, with 9 bases identical to TRBD1. The germline gives CDR1 SEHNR, CDR2 FQNEAQ (reference sequence). CDR3 length equals 15 residues. V gave up 2 bases and J gave up 3 bases; unmatched junction bases: 5. CDR3 DNA sequence: TGTGCCAGCAGCTTAACAGGGGGCGCATTCTACGAGCAGTACTTC. It yields the protein CASSLTGGAFYEQYF.

The table lists this clonotype with a few counts. The V call is TRBV7-9, the J call TRBJ2-7; D tentatively fits TRBD1 or TRBD2 (5 bases each). CDR1 and CDR2 (germline): SEHNR, FQNEAQ (reference sequence). There are 16 residues in the CDR3. Between the trimmed V and J ends, which lost 1 base and 2 bases, there was a span of 15 bases. In DNA form, the CDR3 reads TGTGCCAGCAGCTTAGGGACCGGGACCGTTACCTACGAGCAGTACTTC. It is translated as CASSLGTGTVTYEQYF.

This clonotype has only a few counts. The V and J genes are TRBV20-1 and TRBJ1-1; D ambiguous. Germline values: CDR1 DFQATT, CDR2 SNEGSKA (reference sequence). V lost 2 bases and J lost 0, with 10 bases in between. This CDR3 region has 14 residues. In DNA form, the CDR3 reads TGCAGTGCTAGACACATTAACATGAACACTGAAGCTTTCTTT. This codes for CSARHINMNTEAFF.

The chain links TRBV10-3 to TRBJ2-3; 7 positions match TRBD1. Germline-derived CDR1 and CDR2 are ENHRY and SYGVKD. The junction had 13 bases not matched to a gene; V was cut back by 5 bases and J by 5 bases. The CDR3 consists of 16 residues. This CDR3 reads CAISPSLQGSKDTQYF. CDR3 DNA: TGTGCCATCAGTCCATCATTACAGGGGTCGAAAGATACGCAGTATTTT.

This clonotype was recorded a few times. The rearrangement links TRBV28 to TRBJ2-4; D remains unclear. The CDR3 is 10 amino acids. CDR1 MDHEN and CDR2 SYDVKM come from the germline V gene. The V end lost 8 bases, the J end lost 9 bases, and 8 bases lay between the germline ends. CDR3 DNA: TGTGCCAGCGGAACCAGCATTCAGTACTTC. Its protein is CASGTSIQYF.

Ten or more counts support this clonotype. The rearrangement joins TRBV4-1 to TRBJ2-1, with 12 bases matching TRBD2. V lost 4 bases, J lost 3 bases, and 7 bases stayed unmatched. CDR3 size: 17 residues. Germline-derived CDR1 and CDR2 are MGHRA and YSYEKL. As DNA, the CDR3 is TGCGCCAGCAGCCGGTCCTGGACTAGCGGGATCTACAATGAGCAGTTCTTC. It encodes CASSRSWTSGIYNEQFF.

This clonotype has a count of ten or more. V and J are TRBV6-2 or TRBV6-3 and TRBJ2-3; TRBD2 agrees at 8 bases. In germline, CDR1 is MNHEY, CDR2 SVGEGT. J gave up 2 bases and V 6 bases, and 10 bases lay outside the gene matches. The CDR3 runs to 16 residues. The CDR3: CASRLTGTRNTDTQYF. In DNA form, the CDR3 reads TGTGCCAGCAGATTGACCGGGACTAGAAACACAGATACGCAGTATTTT.

This clonotype has only a few counts. The rearrangement uses TRBV12-3 or TRBV12-4 and TRBJ1-3; D is perhaps TRBD1 (5 bases). The germline V and J ends were trimmed by 3 bases and 0 bases, with 9 bases remaining between them. This CDR3 is built from 15 residues. The CDR3 here is CASSFRGSSGNTIYF. CDR3 coding DNA: TGTGCCAGCAGTTTTAGGGGAAGCTCTGGAAACACCATATATTTT.

In this sample, this clonotype turned up many times. The chain combines TRBV7-3 with TRBJ2-3; TRBD2 aligns across 7 bases. CDR3 size: 15 residues. CDR1 and CDR2 from the germline V gene are SGHTA and FQGTGA. V gave up 1 base and J gave up 1 base; unmatched junction bases: 2. The CDR3 DNA reads TGTGCCAGCAGCTTAAAGGGAGGGGGCACAGATACGCAGTATTTT. It codes for CASSLKGGGTDTQYF.

The chain has TRBV29-1 and TRBJ2-6, with D uncertain. CDR1 and CDR2 (germline): SQVTM, ANQGSEA. Trimming left V 4 bases short and J 4 bases short, with 5 bases between. The CDR3 consists of 12 residues. The DNA for the CDR3 is TGCAGCGTTGGTCCGGGGGCCAACGTCCTGACTTTC. Residues: CSVGPGANVLTF.

This clonotype was counted many times. An end of the junction does not agree with germline; a read error may underlie this. The chain links TRBV12-3 or TRBV12-4 to TRBJ2-7; D perhaps matches TRBD2 (7 bases). The CDR3 runs to 15 residues. CDR3 nucleotide sequence: TGTGCCAGCAATCCCCAGGGGACTACGTCCTCCGAGCAGTACTTC. This gives the protein CASNPQGTTSSEQYF.

This clonotype was counted at least ten times. V usage is TRBV20-1 and J usage is TRBJ2-7, with 7 bases that match TRBD1. CDR1 and CDR2 (germline): DFQATT, SNEGSKA (reference sequence). CDR3 length: 15 amino acids. The trim removed 6 bases at V and 0 bases at J, leaving 11 bases unmatched. The CDR3, as DNA: TGCAGTGCCGGAGGCGGACAGGCTCGCTCCTACGAGCAGTACTTC. Translated: CSAGGGQARSYEQYF.

The V gene is TRBV28, the J gene TRBJ1-2; D gene ambiguous. CDR3 length: 16 amino acids. The ends were cut back, 4 bases at V and 3 bases at J, with 18 bases in the middle. Per germline, CDR1 MDHEN and CDR2 SYDVKM. CDR3 DNA: TGTGCCAGCAGTTCAAACCTAGGACGGCCGGACTATGGCTACACCTTC. It is translated as CASSSNLGRPDYGYTF.

The CDR3 DNA reads as TGTGCCAGCAACGGGGGGAATGGGGCCAACGTCCTGACTTTC. Its translation is CASNGGNGANVLTF. The chain couples TRBV5-4 to TRBJ2-6, with 7 bases aligning to TRBD2. Germline V gene data show CDR1 as SGHNT and CDR2 as YYREEE (reference sequence). The CDR3 loop spans 14 amino acids. J was trimmed by 3 bases and V by 6 bases; bases with no gene match: 3.

This clonotype was counted many times. V gene TRBV9 combines with J gene TRBJ2-1; D unresolved. V was trimmed by 0 bases and J by 0 bases, leaving 13 bases between them. CDR1 and CDR2 (germline): SGDLS, YYNGEE. This CDR3 spans 17 amino acids. The DNA for the CDR3 is TGTGCCAGCAGCGTAGGGGTAGCCATGAGCTCCTACAATGAGCAGTTCTTC. This gives the protein CASSVGVAMSSYNEQFF.

This rearrangement joins TRBV7-8 to TRBJ2-5; tentatively, D is TRBD1 or TRBD2 (6 bases each). Per germline, CDR1 SGHVS and CDR2 FQNEAQ. This CDR3 has 18 residues. V lost 5 bases and J 4 bases, leaving 26 bases between the germline ends. The DNA for the CDR3 is TGTGCCAGCAGCCCATATAGGTTCCCCACACAGGGAGGAGAGACCCAGTACTTC. Its protein is CASSPYRFPTQGGETQYF.

The sample holds many counts of this clonotype. The rearrangement links TRBV7-3 to TRBJ2-1; 14 nucleotides agree with TRBD2. J lost 10 bases, V lost 3 bases, and 8 bases had no gene match. CDR1 and CDR2 from the germline V gene are SGHTA and FQGTGA. The CDR3 runs 16 residues. Here the CDR3 reads CASSFSGTSGRGEQFF. The CDR3 DNA reads TGTGCCAGCAGCTTTTCCGGGACTAGCGGGAGAGGGGAGCAGTTCTTC.

This chain links TRBV4-3 with TRBJ2-2; 11 nucleotides line up with TRBD2. Trimming removed 4 bases from V and 4 bases from J; junction bases left unmatched: 8. Germline CDR1 and CDR2: LGHNA and YSLEER. The CDR3 length is 17 residues. CDR3 in DNA: TGCGCCAGCAGCCTATTGACTAGCGGGACAACCACCGGGGAGCTGTTTTTT. Translation gives CASSLLTSGTTTGELFF.

Many counts were recorded for this clonotype. The gene calls are TRBV7-8 and TRBJ1-5; unclear D gene. The CDR3 has 14 amino acids. V lost 0 bases, J lost 0 bases, and 3 bases lay in between. CDR1 is SGHVS, CDR2 FQNEAQ, per germline. In nucleotides, the CDR3 is TGTGCCAGCAGCTTAGCGTCTAGCAATCAGCCCCAGCATTTT. Translated, it gives CASSLASSNQPQHF.

This clonotype was seen ten or more times. J is TRBJ2-5 and V is TRBV5-6; the D gene is possibly TRBD1 (5 bases). Trimming cost V 7 bases and J 0 bases, with 10 bases left between them. The CDR3 is made up of 13 amino acids. Germline V gives CDR1 SGHDT, CDR2 YYEEEE. CDR3 region: CASRNRNQETQYF. The CDR3 region has the DNA TGTGCCAGCCGGAACAGGAACCAAGAGACCCAGTACTTC.

The chain couples TRBV20-1 to TRBJ2-1, with TRBD2 matching 14 bases. The CDR3 covers 16 residues. Germline loops: CDR1 DFQATT, CDR2 SNEGSKA (reference sequence). Trimming removed 0 bases from V and 9 bases from J; junction bases left unmatched: 7. The CDR3 DNA reads as TGCAGTGCTAGAGATTTGGGACTAGCGGGAGAACGTGAGCAGTTCTTC. Amino acid sequence: CSARDLGLAGEREQFF.

The rearrangement uses TRBV7-2 and TRBJ2-1; 8 bases align to TRBD2. This CDR3 is built from 15 residues. From germline, CDR1 is SGHTA and CDR2 FQGNSA. V trimming: 5 bases; J trimming: 0 bases; junction bases outside the gene matches: 3. CDR3 protein: CASSILAVSYNEQFF. The CDR3 region has the DNA TGTGCCAGCAGCATACTAGCGGTCTCCTACAATGAGCAGTTCTTC. The full variable domain, completed using reference TRBV7-2 and TRBJ2-1, is GAGVSQSPSNKVTEKGKDVELRCDPISGHTALYWYRQSLGQGLEFLIYFQGNSAPDKSGLPSDRFSAERTGGSVSTLTIQRTQQEDSAVYLCASSILAVSYNEQFFGPGTRLTVL.

The chain uses TRBV7-3 and TRBJ2-5; 7 nucleotides line up with TRBD1. The CDR3 has 14 residues. V lost 2 bases and J lost 3; bases outside the gene matches: 3. Per germline, CDR1 SGHTA and CDR2 FQGTGA. The chain's CDR3 is CASSLDRVEETQYF. DNA of the CDR3: TGTGCCAGCAGCTTAGACAGGGTTGAAGAGACCCAGTACTTC.

In this sample, this clonotype turned up many times. This chain joins TRBV29-1 and TRBJ1-2; the D is unclear. The CDR3 runs 12 residues. Germline V gives CDR1 SQVTM, CDR2 ANQGSEA. Trimming took 7 bases from V and 0 from J, leaving 9 bases between them. CDR3 DNA: TGCAGCGCTGGGCAGGCTAACTATGGCTACACCTTC. Translated: CSAGQANYGYTF.

J is TRBJ2-7 and V is TRBV28; 7 bases are a match to TRBD2. There are 14 residues in the CDR3. V lost 6 bases, J lost 3 bases, and 8 bases stayed unmatched. CDR1 is MDHEN, CDR2 SYDVKM, per germline. The CDR3 region is CASSKGGSVYEQYF. The CDR3 DNA reads as TGTGCCAGCAGCAAAGGCGGGAGCGTCTACGAGCAGTACTTC.

This clonotype occurred a few times. The chain is built from TRBV6-5 and TRBJ2-7; 8 bases are shared with TRBD1. CDR1 and CDR2 (germline): MNHEY, SVGAGI. This CDR3 comprises 15 residues. After removal of 6 bases from V and 7 bases from J, the junction contained 14 bases not matched to a gene. CDR3 sequence reads: CASSATGVLVREQYF. The DNA for the CDR3 is TGTGCCAGCAGCGCGACAGGGGTCCTAGTACGGGAGCAGTACTTC.